Listed here are 10 T cell receptor beta chains from one sample, sequenced in a study of T cells after yellow fever vaccination. TCRdb reprocessed the 5' RACE reads via MiXCR and lists one record per CDR3 protein. Of some 670,000 distinct CDR3 sequences in the sample, more than 9% were seen once. Sequenced material: PBMCs, taken on the day of the yellow fever booster vaccination. These receptors were obtained from a man aged 25-45 years who received the YFV17D yellow fever vaccine.

This clonotype has only one observation. The CDR3 region has the DNA TGTGCCAGCAGTCCTCGGCATTTGCTCTATGGCTACACCTTC. Its protein is CASSPRHLLYGYTF. The chain has TRBV25-1 and TRBJ1-2; D not certain. Germline CDR1 is MGHDK and CDR2 is SYGVNS. The CDR3 has 14 residues. Trimming stripped 5 bases from V and 4 bases from J, with 14 bases between.

Many counts were recorded for this clonotype. The rearrangement joins TRBV7-2 to TRBJ2-2; D is uncertain. The germline CDR1 and CDR2 sequences are SGHTA and FQGNSA. The CDR3 is 13 amino acids. With 5 bases removed from V and 8 bases from J, the gap between germline ends came to 12 bases. The DNA for the CDR3 is TGTGCCAGCAGCACCCGACAAGAAGGGGAGCTGTTTTTT. Translated: CASSTRQEGELFF.

The sample holds a few counts of this clonotype. The chain is built from TRBV30 and TRBJ2-4; TRBD1 agrees at 8 bases. This CDR3 spans 16 amino acids. Per germline, CDR1 GTSNPN and CDR2 SVGIG (reference sequence). The ends lost 4 bases at V and 3 bases at J; junction bases unmatched: 11. The CDR3 loop is CAWIKQGGSGKNIQYF. CDR3 bases: TGTGCCTGGATAAAACAGGGGGGTAGTGGCAAAAACATTCAGTACTTC.

This clonotype was observed a few times. The V call is TRBV6-5, the J call TRBJ2-2, with 9 bases fitting TRBD1. CDR1 and CDR2 from the germline V gene are MNHEY and SVGAGI. The length of the CDR3 is 15 residues. V lost 7 bases to trimming and J lost 5 bases; unmatched junction nucleotides: 8. CDR3 sequence: CASTLWTGVTGELFF. The CDR3 coding sequence is TGTGCCAGCACGTTATGGACAGGGGTAACCGGGGAGCTGTTTTTT.

This chain connects TRBV29-1 to TRBJ2-3, with 10 positions matching TRBD1. The CDR3 extends over 15 amino acids. Per the germline V gene, CDR1 is SQVTM and CDR2 is ANQGSEA. V lost 6 bases to trimming and J lost 2 bases; unmatched junction nucleotides: 8. The DNA for the CDR3 is TGCAGCGTGATCCCCGGGACAGGGGTCACAGATACGCAGTATTTT. Translated: CSVIPGTGVTDTQYF.

V usage is TRBV15 and J usage is TRBJ2-2; 13 bases agree with TRBD2. Trimming took 4 bases from V and 6 from J; bases not matched to a gene: 5. This CDR3 comprises 16 residues. CDR1 is LNHNV, CDR2 YYDKDF, per germline (reference sequence). The CDR3 here is CATSTTSGRAAGELFF. In DNA form, the CDR3 reads TGTGCCACCAGCACAACTAGCGGGAGGGCCGCCGGGGAGCTGTTTTTT.

The chain links TRBV11-2 to TRBJ2-1; D is unclear. The CDR3 has 17 amino acids. V was cut by 3 bases and J by 2 bases, with 17 bases left in between. The germline V gene has CDR1 SGHAT and CDR2 FQNNGV. CDR3 in amino acids: CASSFEDWTRTYNEQFF. CDR3 sequence (DNA): TGTGCCAGCAGCTTCGAAGACTGGACCAGAACCTACAATGAGCAGTTCTTC.

The chain joins TRBV20-1 to TRBJ2-1, with D hard to call. Per germline, CDR1 DFQATT and CDR2 SNEGSKA (reference sequence). The CDR3 runs 14 residues. Trimming shortened V by 3 bases and J by 3 bases, and 12 bases separated the two germline ends. CDR3 in amino acids: CSASLGWGYNEQFF. Here the CDR3 DNA reads TGCAGTGCTAGTCTTGGGTGGGGCTACAATGAGCAGTTCTTC.

V is TRBV19 and J is TRBJ1-5; 7 nucleotides match TRBD1. Trimming removed 9 bases from V and 2 bases from J; junction bases left unmatched: 4. This CDR3 is built from 13 residues. The germline gives CDR1 LNHDA, CDR2 SQIVND (reference sequence). CDR3 residues: CASRDRGNQPQHF. In nucleotides, the CDR3 is TGTGCCAGCCGAGACAGGGGCAATCAGCCCCAGCATTTT.

This clonotype occurred many times. V is TRBV2 and J is TRBJ2-7; no definite D call. Trimming cost V 6 bases and J 0 bases, with 18 bases left between them. The V gene's germline CDR1 is SNHLY and CDR2 FYNNEI. The CDR3 totals 16 residues. The CDR3 sequence is CASRDLSRVSSYEQYF. In DNA, the CDR3 is TGTGCCAGCAGGGATCTCTCGCGTGTAAGCTCCTACGAGCAGTACTTC. The full variable domain, with the rest looked up from reference TRBV2 and TRBJ2-7, is EPEVTQTPSHQVTQMGQEVILRCVPISNHLYFYWYRQILGQKVEFLVSFYNNEISEKSEIFDDQFSVERPDGSNFTLKIRSTKLEDSAMYFCASRDLSRVSSYEQYFGPGTRLTVT.